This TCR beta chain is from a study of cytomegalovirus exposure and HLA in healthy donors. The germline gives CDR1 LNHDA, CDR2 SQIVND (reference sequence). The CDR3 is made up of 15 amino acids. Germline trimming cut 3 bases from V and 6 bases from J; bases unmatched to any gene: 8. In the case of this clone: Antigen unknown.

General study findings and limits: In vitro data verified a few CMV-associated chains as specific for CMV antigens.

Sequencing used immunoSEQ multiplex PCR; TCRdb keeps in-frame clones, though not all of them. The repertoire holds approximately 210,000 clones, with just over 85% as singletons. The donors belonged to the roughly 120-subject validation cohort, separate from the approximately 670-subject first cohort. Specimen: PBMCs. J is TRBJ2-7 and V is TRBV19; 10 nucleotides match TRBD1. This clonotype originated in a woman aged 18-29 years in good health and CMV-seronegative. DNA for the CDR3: TGTGCCAGTAGTATTCATGGGACAGGGGACGCCGAGCAGTACTTC. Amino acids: CASSIHGTGDAEQYF.